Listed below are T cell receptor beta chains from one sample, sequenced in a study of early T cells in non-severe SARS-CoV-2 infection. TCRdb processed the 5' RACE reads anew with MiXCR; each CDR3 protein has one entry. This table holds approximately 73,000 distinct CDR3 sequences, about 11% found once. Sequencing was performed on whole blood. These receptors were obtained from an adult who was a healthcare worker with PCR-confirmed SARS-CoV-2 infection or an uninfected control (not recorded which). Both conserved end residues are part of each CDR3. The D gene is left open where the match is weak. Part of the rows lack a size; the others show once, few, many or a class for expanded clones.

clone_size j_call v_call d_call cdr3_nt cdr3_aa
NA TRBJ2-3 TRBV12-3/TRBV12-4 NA TGTGCCAGCACCCCCGGCAGGGATAAGACAGATACGCAGTATTTT CASTPGRDKTDTQYF
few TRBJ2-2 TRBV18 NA TGTGCCAGCTCACCACCGAGCACAGCAGCCGGGGAGCTGTTTTTT CASSPPSTAAGELFF
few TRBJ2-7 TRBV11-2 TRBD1 TGTGCCAGCAGCTACCCCGGGACAGGTCTCTACGAGCAGTACTTC CASSYPGTGLYEQYF
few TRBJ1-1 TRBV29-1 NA TGCAGCGTTGGGACAGTCTCCCATGGGACTGAAGCTTTCTTT CSVGTVSHGTEAFF
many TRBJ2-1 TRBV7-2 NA TGTGCCAGCAGCTTAGTTTCAGGGGCAAATGAGCAGTTCTTC CASSLVSGANEQFF
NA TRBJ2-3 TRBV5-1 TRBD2 TGCGCCAGCAGCTTGGCCCAGCGGGGGGCCCTCACAGATACGCAGTATTTT CASSLAQRGALTDTQYF
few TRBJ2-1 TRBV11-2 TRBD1 TGTGCCAGCAGCTTATTTTCAGGGGGCGCTTACAATGAGCAGTTCTTC CASSLFSGGAYNEQFF
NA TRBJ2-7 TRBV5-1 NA TGCGCCAGCAGCGGGATCGACAGCTCCTACGAGCAGTACTTC CASSGIDSSYEQYF
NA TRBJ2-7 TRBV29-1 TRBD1 TGCAGCGCTCCCGGACAGGGGAGGGACGAGCAGTACTTC CSAPGQGRDEQYF
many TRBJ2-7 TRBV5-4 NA TGTGCCAGCAGGCTCGGGGGGCAGGAGTTCGCCGAGCAGTACTTC CASRLGGQEFAEQYF
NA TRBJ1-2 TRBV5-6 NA TGTGCCAGCAGCTTGGACATGAGCTATGGCTACACCTTC CASSLDMSYGYTF
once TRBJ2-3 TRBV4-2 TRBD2 TGTGCCAGCAGCCAAGACAGCGGGGCAGATACGCAGTATTTT CASSQDSGADTQYF
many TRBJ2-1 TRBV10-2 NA TGCGCCAGCAGTGAGTGGAGGGGGAGCTCCTACAATGAGCAGTTCTTC CASSEWRGSSYNEQFF
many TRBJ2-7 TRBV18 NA TGTGCCAGCTCACCAAACCGGGTAGTTGACGAGCAGTACTTC CASSPNRVVDEQYF
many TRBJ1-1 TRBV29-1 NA TGCAGCGTTGGGGGCCAGAACACTGAAGCTTTCTTT CSVGGQNTEAFF
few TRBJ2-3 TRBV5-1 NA TGCGCCAGCAGCCCCCCCGCCCTTGATACGCAGTATTTT CASSPPALDTQYF
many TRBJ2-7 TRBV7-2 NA TGTGCCAGCACCGTACAGGGTGGCCACGAGCAGTACTTC CASTVQGGHEQYF
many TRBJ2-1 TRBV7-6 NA TGTGCCAGCAGCCCGGGAACGGCGGATGGACAGTTCTTC CASSPGTADGQFF
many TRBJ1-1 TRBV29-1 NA TGCAGCGTTGTTCGGGGGGCAGGGGAGCCGAACACTGAAGCTTTCTTT CSVVRGAGEPNTEAFF
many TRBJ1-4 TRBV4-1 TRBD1 TGCGCCAGCAGCCAAGATCGACAGGGGGGGATAAATGAAAAACTGTTTTTT CASSQDRQGGINEKLFF
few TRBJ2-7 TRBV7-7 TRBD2 TGTGCTAGCAGCCCCAACCCGGGACTAGCGGCCGAGCAGTACTTC CASSPNPGLAAEQYF
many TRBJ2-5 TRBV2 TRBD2 TGTGCCAGCAGTGAAGTGGCGCGGGGGGGCCAAGAGACCCAGTACTTC CASSEVARGGQETQYF
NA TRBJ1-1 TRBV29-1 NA TGCAGCGTTGAAGATCGAGGGAGCCCTGAAGCTTTCTTT CSVEDRGSPEAFF
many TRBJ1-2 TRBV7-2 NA TGTGCCAGCAGCCCGCGGACAGCTTTCTATGGCTACACCTTC CASSPRTAFYGYTF
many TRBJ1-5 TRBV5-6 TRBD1 TGTGCCAGCAATAAATGGGACAGAGATCAGCCCCAGCATTTT CASNKWDRDQPQHF
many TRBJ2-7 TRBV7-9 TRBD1 TGTGCCAGCGGGACAGGGATCCCCTACGAGCAGTACTTC CASGTGIPYEQYF
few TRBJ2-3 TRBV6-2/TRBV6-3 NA TGTGCCAGCAGTTACTCCGACGGGGCAACAGATACGCAGTATTTT CASSYSDGATDTQYF
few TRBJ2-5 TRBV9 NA TGTGCCAGCAGCGTAGGGGGTGCGGAGACCCAGTACTTC CASSVGGAETQYF
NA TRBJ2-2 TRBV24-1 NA TGTGCCACCGGGGCTACACCGAACACCGGGGAGCTGTTTTTT CATGATPNTGELFF
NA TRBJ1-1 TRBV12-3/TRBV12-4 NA TGTGCCAGCAGACCTTCCCGACTGAACACTGAAGCTTTCTTT CASRPSRLNTEAFF
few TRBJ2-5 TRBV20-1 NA TGCAGTGCTTTATTAGAGACCCAGTACTTC CSALLETQYF
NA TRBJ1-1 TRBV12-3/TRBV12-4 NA TGTGCCACCAAGAAAGGAAACACTGAAGCTTTCTTT CATKKGNTEAFF
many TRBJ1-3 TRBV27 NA TGTGCCAGCAGTTTATCGCCTCGAAACACCATATATTTT CASSLSPRNTIYF
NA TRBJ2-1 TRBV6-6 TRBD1 TGTGCCAGCAGCAAAGACAGGGTGAATGAGCAGTTCTTC CASSKDRVNEQFF
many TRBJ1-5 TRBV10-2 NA TGCGCCAGCAGTGAAATGGTGGGCAGCAATCAGCCCCAGCATTTT CASSEMVGSNQPQHF
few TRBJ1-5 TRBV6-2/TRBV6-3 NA TGTGCCAGCAGTTGGACTTTCAGCAATCAGCCCCAGCATTTT CASSWTFSNQPQHF